Ten or more counts support the clone carrying this T cell receptor (beta chain). Its antigen is unknown. This sample is part of a study of blood T cells in healthy people across ages. The donors, aged 6 to 90, were healthy Caucasians from Russia. Then a second PCR, running about 7 to 11 cycles, was carried out with a sample-barcoded 5' primer and a J-beta primer mix. Each cDNA molecule carried a tag from a template-switch adaptor that contained 12 random nucleotides. TCRdb reanalysed the 5' RACE reads using MiXCR and keeps one entry per CDR3 protein. The sample shows 1.5 million to 2 million distinct CDR3 sequences, roughly two fifths of them seen only once. Study observations and caveats: Among T cells, TCR beta diversity per million cells dropped roughly linearly as age rose.

V dropped 3 bases and J dropped 2 bases, with 11 bases sitting between them. The CDR3 spans 13 residues. In germline, CDR1 is SQVTM, CDR2 ANQGSEA. This clonotype was sampled from a human donor in good health. Sequenced material: blood. The rearrangement joins TRBV29-1 to TRBJ2-7; D may be TRBD1 or TRBD2 (5 bases each). CDR3 nucleotides: TGCAGCGTTGAGGGGGTTAGCACCTACGAGCAGTACTTC. Translation gives CSVEGVSTYEQYF.